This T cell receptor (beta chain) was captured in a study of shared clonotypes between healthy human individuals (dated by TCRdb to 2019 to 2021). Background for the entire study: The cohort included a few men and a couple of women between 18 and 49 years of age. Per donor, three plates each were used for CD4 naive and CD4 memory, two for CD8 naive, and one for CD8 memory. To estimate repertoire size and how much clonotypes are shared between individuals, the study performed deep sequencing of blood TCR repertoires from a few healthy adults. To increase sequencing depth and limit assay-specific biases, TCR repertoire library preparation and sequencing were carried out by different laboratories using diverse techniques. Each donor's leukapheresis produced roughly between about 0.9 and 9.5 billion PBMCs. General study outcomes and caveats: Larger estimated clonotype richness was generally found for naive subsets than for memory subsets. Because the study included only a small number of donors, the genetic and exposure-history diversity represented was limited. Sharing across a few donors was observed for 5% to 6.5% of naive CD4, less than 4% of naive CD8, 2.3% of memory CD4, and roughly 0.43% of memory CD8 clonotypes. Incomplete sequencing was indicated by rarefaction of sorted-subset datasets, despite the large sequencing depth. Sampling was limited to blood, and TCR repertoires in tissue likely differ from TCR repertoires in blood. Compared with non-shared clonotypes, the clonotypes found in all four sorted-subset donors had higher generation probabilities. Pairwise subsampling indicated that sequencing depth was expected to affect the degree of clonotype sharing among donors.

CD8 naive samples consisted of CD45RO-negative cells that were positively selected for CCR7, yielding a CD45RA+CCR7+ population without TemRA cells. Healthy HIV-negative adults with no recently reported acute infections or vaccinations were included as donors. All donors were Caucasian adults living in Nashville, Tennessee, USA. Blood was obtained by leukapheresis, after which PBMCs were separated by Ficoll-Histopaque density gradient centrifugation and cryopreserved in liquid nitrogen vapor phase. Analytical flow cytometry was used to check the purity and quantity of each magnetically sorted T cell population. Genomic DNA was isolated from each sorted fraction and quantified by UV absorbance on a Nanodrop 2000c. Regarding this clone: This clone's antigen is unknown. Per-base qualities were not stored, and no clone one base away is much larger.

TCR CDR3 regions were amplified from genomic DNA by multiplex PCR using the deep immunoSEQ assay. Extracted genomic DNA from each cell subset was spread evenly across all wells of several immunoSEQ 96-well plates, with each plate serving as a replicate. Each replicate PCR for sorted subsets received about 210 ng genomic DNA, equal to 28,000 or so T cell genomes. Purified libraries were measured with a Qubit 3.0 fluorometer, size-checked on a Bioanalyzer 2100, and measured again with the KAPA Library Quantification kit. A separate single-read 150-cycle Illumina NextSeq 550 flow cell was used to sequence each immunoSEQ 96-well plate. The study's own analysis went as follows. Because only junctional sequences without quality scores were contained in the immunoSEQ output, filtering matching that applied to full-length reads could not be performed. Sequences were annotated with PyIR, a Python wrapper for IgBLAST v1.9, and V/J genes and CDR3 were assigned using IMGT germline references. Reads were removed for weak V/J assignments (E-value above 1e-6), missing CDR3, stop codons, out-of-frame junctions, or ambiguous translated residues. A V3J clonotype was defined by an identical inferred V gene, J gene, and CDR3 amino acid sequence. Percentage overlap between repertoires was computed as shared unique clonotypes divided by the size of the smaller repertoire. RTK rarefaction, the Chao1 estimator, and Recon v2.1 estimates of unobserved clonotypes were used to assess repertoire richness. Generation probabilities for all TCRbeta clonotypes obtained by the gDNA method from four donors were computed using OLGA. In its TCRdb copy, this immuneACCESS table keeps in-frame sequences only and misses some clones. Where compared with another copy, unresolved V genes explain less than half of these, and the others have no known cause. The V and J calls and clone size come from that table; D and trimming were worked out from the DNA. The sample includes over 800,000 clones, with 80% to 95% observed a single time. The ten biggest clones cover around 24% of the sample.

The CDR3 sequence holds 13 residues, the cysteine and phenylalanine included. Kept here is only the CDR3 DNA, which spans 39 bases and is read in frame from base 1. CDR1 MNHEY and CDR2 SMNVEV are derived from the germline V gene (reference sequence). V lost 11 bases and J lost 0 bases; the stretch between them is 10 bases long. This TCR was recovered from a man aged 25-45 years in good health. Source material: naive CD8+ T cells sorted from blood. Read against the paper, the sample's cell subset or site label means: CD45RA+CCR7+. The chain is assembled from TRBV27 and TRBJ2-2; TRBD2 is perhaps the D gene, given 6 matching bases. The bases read TGTGCCTCCGCTAGCGCGAACACCGGGGAGCTGTTTTTT. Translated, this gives CASASANTGELFF.